This entry lists 22 T cell receptor beta chains sequenced from one sample in a study of sequential checkpoint blockade in melanoma. As to treatment: randomized to nivolumab then ipilimumab (arm A) or the reverse (arm B). Repertoires were generated with immunoSEQ multiplex PCR, while TCRdb's copy carries only in-frame clones and drops some. The sample consists of about 37,000 clones, roughly 32% of them appearing once. The sequencing here drew on tumor tissue (inferred from file names), taken from a patient given nivolumab and ipilimumab in sequence. These receptors all come from a human donor with melanoma.

The CDR3 sequence: CASSPKGTDTQYF. The CDR3 DNA reads as TGTGCCAGCAGCCCTAAAGGGACAGATACGCAGTATTTT. The chain has TRBV28 and TRBJ2-3; D remains ambiguous. Deletions cut 6 bases from V and 3 bases from J, with 10 bases between. Per germline, CDR1 MDHEN and CDR2 SYDVKM. The CDR3 consists of 13 residues.

This clone occurred a few times. Read sequence stops 1 residue before the CDR3 end, and the germline J gene provides the missing end. The chain has TRBV10-3 and TRBJ1-2; D unclear. CDR1 and CDR2 (germline): ENHRY, SYGVKD. Trimming took 0 bases from V and 8 from J, leaving 10 bases between them. The CDR3 is made up of 13 amino acids. The CDR3 sequence: CAISESGARGYTF. The DNA read from the CDR3 is TGTGCCATCAGTGAGTCTGGAGCGCGCGGCTACACC.

The chain joins TRBV6-8 to TRBJ2-2; 9 bases match TRBD1. With V trimmed by 9 bases and J by 4 bases, 3 bases remained unmatched. Germline lookup yields CDR1 MNHGY and CDR2 SAAAGT. The CDR3 is 13 residues long. In DNA, the CDR3 is TGTGCCAGGGGGACAGGGAGCACCGGGGAGCTGTTTTTT. Protein product: CARGTGSTGELFF.

The CDR3 here is CASSSRGDDTGELFF. The CDR3 bases are TGCGCCAGCAGCTCCAGGGGGGATGACACCGGGGAGCTGTTTTTT. The V call is TRBV5-1, the J call TRBJ2-2, with a possible D match to TRBD1 (7 bases). CDR1 is SGHRS, CDR2 YFSETQ, per germline. V shed 3 bases and J shed 3 bases, with 12 bases lying between them. The CDR3 consists of 15 residues.

V usage is TRBV19 and J usage is TRBJ1-5, with D unresolved. Germline V gives CDR1 LNHDA, CDR2 SQIVND (reference sequence). The germline V and J ends were trimmed by 7 bases and 0 bases, with 4 bases remaining between them. There are 12 residues in the CDR3. The CDR3 sequence: CASKYSNQPQHF. As DNA, the CDR3 is TGTGCCAGTAAGTATAGCAATCAGCCCCAGCATTTT.

As DNA, the CDR3 is TGTGCCAGTTCTAGCGGGAGAGCTGGGGCCAACGTCCTGACTTTC. This translates into CASSSGRAGANVLTF. V gene TRBV12-2 combines with J gene TRBJ2-6; the D call TRBD2 from the table was never checked on the DNA. TRBV12-2 represents a pseudogene. This CDR3 has 15 residues.

This sequence joins TRBV5-1 and TRBJ1-4, with D possibly matching TRBD1 (5 bases). The CDR3 totals 15 residues. CDR1 is SGHRS and CDR2 is YFSETQ in the germline V gene. Trimming shortened V by 5 bases and J by 1 base, and 12 bases separated the two germline ends. As DNA, the CDR3 is TGCGCCAGCAGTTTTCAGGGCGTAACTAATGAAAAACTGTTTTTT. This gives the protein CASSFQGVTNEKLFF.

The chain couples TRBV5-1 to TRBJ2-1, with 12 bases aligning to TRBD2. There are 15 residues in the CDR3. The V gene's germline CDR1 is SGHRS and CDR2 YFSETQ. V lost 3 bases to trimming and J lost 7 bases; unmatched junction nucleotides: 5. CDR3 bases: TGCGCCAGCAGCTCCGGGACTAGCGGGCGGAATGAGCAGTTCTTC. Encoded protein: CASSSGTSGRNEQFF.

The J gene is TRBJ1-2, the V gene TRBV19; 7 bases match TRBD1. CDR1 and CDR2 from the germline V gene are LNHDA and SQIVND (reference sequence). This CDR3 has 14 residues. V trimming: 4 bases; J trimming: 1 base; junction bases outside the gene matches: 3. The CDR3 sequence is CASSRDRSNYGYTF. The CDR3 region has the DNA TGTGCCAGTAGTAGGGACAGAAGTAACTATGGCTACACCTTC.

The chain recombines TRBV29-1 with TRBJ2-7, with 7 bases aligning to TRBD1. The CDR3 sequence is 15 residues long. The V gene end was trimmed by 1 base and the J gene end by 5 bases; junction bases not matched to a gene: 11. The V gene's germline CDR1 is SQVTM and CDR2 ANQGSEA. For the CDR3, the DNA is TGCAGCGTTGAAGGTAGGGTCGACAGGGATAACGAGCAGTACTTC. This codes for CSVEGRVDRDNEQYF.

The chain joins TRBV9 to TRBJ1-1, with 12 bases lining up with TRBD1. The CDR3 length is 17 residues. Germline V gene data show CDR1 as SGDLS and CDR2 as YYNGEE. V gave up 1 base and J gave up 6 bases; unmatched junction bases: 10. CDR3 protein: CASSVSSGTGGKPEAFF. The CDR3 DNA follows: TGTGCCAGCAGCGTATCCTCCGGGACAGGGGGCAAGCCTGAAGCTTTCTTT. The complete variable domain, with remaining parts taken from reference TRBV9 and TRBJ1-1, reads DSGVTQTPKHLITATGQRVTLRCSPRSGDLSVYWYQQSLDQGLQFLIQYYNGEERAKGNILERFSAQQFPDLHSELNLSSLELGDSALYFCASSVSSGTGGKPEAFFGQGTRLTVV.

The chain has TRBV28 and TRBJ1-4; no firm D call. This CDR3 has 14 amino acids. V lost 11 bases and J lost 1, with 14 bases in between. The germline gives CDR1 MDHEN, CDR2 SYDVKM. The CDR3 here is CAVVGVGTNEKLFF. CDR3 bases: TGTGCCGTCGTCGGGGTAGGAACTAATGAAAAACTGTTTTTT.

This clone was detected a few times. The rearrangement joins TRBV12-5 to TRBJ1-3, with D uncertain. Germline assignment: CDR1 LGHNT and CDR2 FRNRAP. The CDR3 loop spans 13 amino acids. CDR3 residues: CASSFLSGNTIYF. The CDR3 DNA is TGTGCCAGTTCGTTTCTCTCTGGAAACACCATATATTTT.

This chain joins TRBV6-8 and TRBJ2-7; maybe TRBD2 (5 bases). With 0 bases removed from V and 0 bases from J, the gap between germline ends came to 9 bases. The germline CDR1 and CDR2 sequences are MNHGY and SAAAGT. The CDR3 is 15 amino acids. CDR3 nucleotides: TGTGCCAGCAGTTACTCGGGCGGGCCCTCCTACGAGCAGTACTTC. Translation gives CASSYSGGPSYEQYF.

The V gene is TRBV9, the J gene TRBJ1-4; D perhaps matches TRBD1 (6 bases). The CDR3 covers 16 residues. The germline V gene encodes CDR1 SGDLS and CDR2 YYNGEE. Trimming left V 0 bases short and J 8 bases short, with 17 bases between. CDR3 region: CASSVGQGRQEEKLFF. The CDR3 DNA reads as TGTGCCAGCAGCGTAGGGCAGGGGAGGCAGGAGGAAAAACTGTTTTTT.

The V and J genes are TRBV11-3 and TRBJ2-7; TRBD2 agrees at 10 bases. The junction had 8 bases not matched to a gene; V was cut back by 5 bases and J by 4 bases. This CDR3 comprises 15 residues. CDR1 is SGHNT and CDR2 is YENEEA in the germline V gene. This CDR3 reads CASSRGASGSYEQYF. For the CDR3, the DNA is TGTGCCAGCAGCCGCGGGGCTAGCGGGAGTTACGAGCAGTACTTC.

This clone was seen only a few times. J is TRBJ2-1 and V is TRBV6-8, with 12 bases identical to TRBD1. The germline V gene has CDR1 MNHGY and CDR2 SAAAGT. The J segment lost 10 bases and the V segment lost 1 base, leaving 5 bases of the junction unmatched. CDR3 length: 15 residues. CDR3 DNA: TGTGCCAGCAGTTACTTGGGACAGGGGGCTGGAGAGCAGTTCTTC. Its translation: CASSYLGQGAGEQFF.

This clone has a single count. The chain couples TRBV15 to TRBJ2-7; TRBD2 agrees at 7 bases. Germline CDR1 LNHNV, CDR2 YYDKDF (reference sequence). After removal of 8 bases from V and 4 bases from J, the junction contained 11 bases not matched to a gene. The CDR3 contains 14 residues. DNA of the CDR3: TGTGCCACCTCCTCGGGGACTATGGGATACGAGCAGTACTTC. Amino acid sequence: CATSSGTMGYEQYF.

The chain combines TRBV18 with TRBJ1-2; possibly TRBD1 for D (6 bases). CDR1 KGHSH and CDR2 LQKENI come from the germline V gene. V lost 3 bases and J 6 bases, leaving 17 bases between the germline ends. The CDR3 extends over 15 amino acids. For the CDR3, the DNA is TGTGCCAGCTCACCGACAGCAGGGGAAGGGAATGGCTACACCTTC. It translates to CASSPTAGEGNGYTF.

The V call is TRBV18, the J call TRBJ1-2; D gene ambiguous. CDR1 is KGHSH and CDR2 is LQKENI in the germline V gene. Trimming removed 2 bases from V and 1 base from J, with 11 bases in between. The CDR3 is made up of 15 amino acids. CDR3 in amino acids: CASSPTNEINYGYTF. In DNA form, the CDR3 reads TGTGCCAGCTCACCAACTAACGAAATTAACTATGGCTACACCTTC.

CDR3 DNA: TGCGCCAGCAGCTTAGGGGACAGAATCCCTGAAGCTTTCTTT. Its protein product is CASSLGDRIPEAFF. The chain joins TRBV5-1 to TRBJ1-1, with 7 bases identical to TRBD1. J was trimmed by 6 bases and V by 2 bases; bases with no gene match: 7. Looked up from germline, CDR1 is SGHRS and CDR2 is YFSETQ. There are 14 residues in the CDR3.

The CDR3: CAGRGFTSYEQYF. DNA of the CDR3: TGTGCCGGACGGGGGTTTACCTCCTACGAGCAGTACTTC. J is TRBJ2-7 and V is TRBV30, with D tentatively TRBD2 (6 bases). Germline CDR1 is GTSNPN and CDR2 is SVGIG (reference sequence). V was pared by 8 bases and J by 0 bases, with 14 bases between. The CDR3 has 13 residues.